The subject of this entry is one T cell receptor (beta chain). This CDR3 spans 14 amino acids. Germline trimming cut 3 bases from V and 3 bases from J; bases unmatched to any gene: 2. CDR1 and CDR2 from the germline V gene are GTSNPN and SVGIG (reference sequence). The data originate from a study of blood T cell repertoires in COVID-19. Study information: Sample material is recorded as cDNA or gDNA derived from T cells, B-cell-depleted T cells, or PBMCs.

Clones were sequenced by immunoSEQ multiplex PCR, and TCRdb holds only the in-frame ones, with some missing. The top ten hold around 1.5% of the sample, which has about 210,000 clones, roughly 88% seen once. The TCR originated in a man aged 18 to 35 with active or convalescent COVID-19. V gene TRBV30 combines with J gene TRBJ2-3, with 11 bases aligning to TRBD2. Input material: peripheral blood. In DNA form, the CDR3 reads TGTGCCTGGAGGCGGACTAGCGGGACAGATACGCAGTATTTT. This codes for CAWRRTSGTDTQYF.